This is a list of T cell receptor beta chains from one sample in a study of blood T cell repertoires in COVID-19. Some clones are missing from TCRdb's copy, which holds only in-frame ones; the method was immunoSEQ multiplex PCR. The table includes about 160,000 clones, over 75% detected once. Input material: peripheral blood. The receptors come from a human donor in a cohort sampled during active COVID-19. CDR3s include the opening cysteine and the closing phenylalanine or tryptophan. The D gene is left open where the match is weak. Clone size, where shown, is once, few, many, or a class for clones that have expanded.

abundance: .
v_gene: TRBV19
j_gene: TRBJ2-1
d_gene: TRBD1
CDR3aa: CASSPDRGSYNEQFF
CDR3nt: TGTGCCAGTAGTCCCGACAGGGGATCCTACAATGAGCAGTTCTTC

abundance: .
v_gene: TRBV27
j_gene: TRBJ2-7
d_gene: TRBD2
CDR3aa: CASSLSAGVEQYF
CDR3nt: TGTGCCAGCAGTTTATCAGCGGGGGTAGAGCAGTACTTC

abundance: few
v_gene: TRBV21-1
j_gene: TRBJ1-1
d_gene: .
CDR3aa: CASSKVDTGNTEAFF
CDR3nt: TGTGCCAGCAGCAAAGTCGACACAGGAAACACTGAAGCTTTCTTT

abundance: .
v_gene: TRBV12-3/TRBV12-4
j_gene: TRBJ1-1
d_gene: .
CDR3aa: CASSRLRDTEAFF
CDR3nt: TGTGCCAGCAGCAGGTTACGAGACACTGAAGCTTTCTTT

abundance: .
v_gene: TRBV19
j_gene: TRBJ2-2
d_gene: .
CDR3aa: CASSIDGSGELFF
CDR3nt: TGTGCCAGTAGTATAGATGGGAGCGGGGAGCTGTTTTTT

abundance: .
v_gene: TRBV9
j_gene: TRBJ2-7
d_gene: TRBD1
CDR3aa: CASSVEGQGGKYF
CDR3nt: TGTGCCAGCAGCGTAGAAGGACAGGGGGGAAAGTACTTC

abundance: .
v_gene: TRBV6-5
j_gene: TRBJ1-4
d_gene: TRBD1
CDR3aa: CASSLTGGYEKLFF
CDR3nt: TGTGCCAGCAGTCTGACAGGGGGCTATGAAAAACTGTTTTTT

abundance: .
v_gene: TRBV7-3
j_gene: TRBJ2-3
d_gene: TRBD1
CDR3aa: CASRSDRGWTDTQYF
CDR3nt: TGTGCCAGCAGGTCGGACAGGGGATGGACAGATACGCAGTATTTT

abundance: .
v_gene: TRBV6-5
j_gene: TRBJ2-1
d_gene: TRBD1
CDR3aa: CASTLGGQAYNEQFF
CDR3nt: TGTGCCAGCACCTTGGGGGGACAGGCATACAATGAGCAGTTCTTC

abundance: .
v_gene: TRBV6-1
j_gene: TRBJ2-7
d_gene: .
CDR3aa: CASSETWGAYEQYF
CDR3nt: TGTGCCAGCAGTGAAACGTGGGGAGCCTACGAGCAGTACTTC